The 32 T cell receptor beta chains given below trace back to one sample, sequenced in a study of cytomegalovirus exposure and HLA in healthy donors. 13 Jbeta primers and 60 Vbeta primers were used for the PCR. Repertoires were generated with immunoSEQ multiplex PCR, while TCRdb's copy carries only in-frame clones and drops some. The table has some 130,000 clones, about 80% seen once. Sequencing was performed on PBMCs. These receptors were collected from a woman between 45 and 65 years old in good health and CMV-seronegative.

This sequence joins TRBV13 and TRBJ2-7, with TRBD2 matching over 12 bases. CDR1 is PRHDT, CDR2 FYEKMQ, per germline (reference sequence). V dropped 4 bases and J dropped 6; count of bases not matched to a gene: 4. This CDR3 spans 14 amino acids. The CDR3 DNA sequence: TGTGCCAGCAGCTGGACTAGCGGGATTCGCGAGCAGTACTTC. Residues: CASSWTSGIREQYF. Full variable domain (outside the CDR3, taken from reference TRBV13 and TRBJ2-7): AAGVIQSPRHLIKEKRETATLKCYPIPRHDTVYWYQQGPGQDPQFLISFYEKMQSDKGSIPDRFSAQQFSDYHSELNMSSLELGDSALYFCASSWTSGIREQYFGPGTRLTVT.

The rearrangement uses TRBV19 and TRBJ2-3, with D hard to call. Trimming pared 6 bases from V and 3 bases from J, leaving 10 bases between. This CDR3 comprises 13 residues. In germline, CDR1 is LNHDA, CDR2 SQIVND (reference sequence). The CDR3: CASSTTRTDTQYF. The CDR3 coding sequence is TGTGCCAGTAGCACTACGAGAACAGATACGCAGTATTTT.

The CDR3 region is CASSLMQGWVEAFF. The CDR3 nucleotides are TGTGCCAGCAGTTTAATGCAGGGGTGGGTTGAAGCTTTCTTT. The chain employs TRBV27 and TRBJ1-1, with D perhaps matching TRBD1 (6 bases). Trimming removed 2 bases at V and 7 bases at J, with 14 bases between. CDR3 length: 14 amino acids. Germline V lookup: CDR1 MNHEY, CDR2 SMNVEV (reference sequence).

The CDR3 DNA reads TGTGCCAGCAGCTTAGCAGTAACTCAGGCGCGCTATGGCTACACCTTC. Residues: CASSLAVTQARYGYTF. This rearrangement joins TRBV7-2 to TRBJ1-2; D is unresolved. The germline CDR1 and CDR2 sequences are SGHTA and FQGNSA. This CDR3 spans 16 amino acids. With 0 bases removed from V and 4 bases from J, the gap between germline ends came to 15 bases.

This clone was found a few times. This sequence joins TRBV4-3 and TRBJ1-1; D uncertain. The germline gives CDR1 LGHNA, CDR2 YSLEER. The V end was cut by 0 bases, the J end by 1 base, with 12 bases between. The CDR3 is made up of 16 amino acids. The DNA for the CDR3 is TGCGCCAGCAGCCAAGATCACGCGGTGAGGAACACTGAAGCTTTCTTT. Translating it yields CASSQDHAVRNTEAFF.

This CDR3 reads CASSSWTSLQETQYF. CDR3 nucleotide sequence: TGTGCCAGCTCATCGTGGACTAGCCTACAAGAGACCCAGTACTTC. The V and J genes are TRBV18 and TRBJ2-5, with 8 bases identical to TRBD2. Germline assignment: CDR1 KGHSH and CDR2 LQKENI. This CDR3 spans 15 amino acids. The V segment lost 5 bases and the J segment 2 bases; nucleotides outside the gene matches: 7.

This clone occurred once. The same CDR3 also results from other DNA sequences found in this sample. This sequence joins TRBV19 and TRBJ1-2, with 9 bases identical to TRBD1. The junction had 4 bases not matched to a gene; V was cut back by 0 bases and J by 5 bases. The CDR3 totals 15 residues. The germline CDR1 and CDR2 sequences are LNHDA and SQIVND (reference sequence). This chain's CDR3 is CASSIDGTGPYGYTF. In DNA, the CDR3 is TGTGCCAGTAGTATAGATGGGACAGGGCCATATGGCTACACCTTC.

The genes are TRBV15 and TRBJ1-2; D not resolved. Trimming stripped 1 base from V and 4 bases from J, with 10 bases between. Germline CDR1 and CDR2: LNHNV and YYDKDF (reference sequence). The CDR3 spans 14 residues. Written as DNA, the CDR3 is TGTGCCACCAGCAGAGTTGAGAGGAGCTATGGCTACACCTTC. This sequence encodes CATSRVERSYGYTF.

The chain employs TRBV7-9 and TRBJ1-5, with 7 bases lining up with TRBD1. This CDR3 contains 15 residues. Germline trimming cut 1 base from V and 3 bases from J; bases unmatched to any gene: 3. Germline V gene data show CDR1 as SEHNR and CDR2 as FQNEAQ (reference sequence). The DNA of the CDR3 is TGTGCCAGCAGCTTAGGCGACAGGGACAATCAGCCCCAGCATTTT. It encodes CASSLGDRDNQPQHF.

The rearrangement joins TRBV15 to TRBJ2-3; TRBD2 matches 7 bases. Per germline, CDR1 LNHNV and CDR2 YYDKDF (reference sequence). Trimming cost V 0 bases and J 4 bases; bases outside gene matches: 13. The CDR3 loop spans 18 amino acids. This chain's CDR3 is CATSREWGGRESADTQYF. The CDR3 nucleotides are TGTGCCACCAGCAGAGAATGGGGTGGGCGGGAGAGTGCAGATACGCAGTATTTT.

This chain uses TRBV29-1 with TRBJ2-1; 7 nucleotides agree with TRBD1. Trimming took 5 bases from V and 5 from J; bases not matched to a gene: 15. CDR3 length: 16 residues. In germline, CDR1 is SQVTM, CDR2 ANQGSEA. The DNA of the CDR3 is TGCAGCGTTCCCTCTTCAGGGGGAATCATCCACAATGAGCAGTTCTTC. It encodes CSVPSSGGIIHNEQFF.

This chain links TRBV18 with TRBJ1-4; D uncertain. The germline V gene has CDR1 KGHSH and CDR2 LQKENI. The CDR3 is made up of 17 amino acids. The ends were cut back, 3 bases at V and 3 bases at J, with 17 bases in the middle. In nucleotides, the CDR3 is TGTGCCAGCTCACCCCCCCCTCCGGAGCTCGCTAATGAAAAACTGTTTTTT. This gives the protein CASSPPPPELANEKLFF.

This chain connects TRBV23-1 to TRBJ2-7; D is unresolved. TRBV23-1 is flagged as an ORF with uncertain function. V was cut by 3 bases and J by 6 bases, with 12 bases left in between. The CDR3 extends over 13 amino acids. CDR3 in DNA: TGCGCCAGCAGTCACCCCCGGCGGATCGAGCAGTACGTC. It translates to CASSHPRRIEQYV.

The chain couples TRBV27 to TRBJ2-7; D is undetermined. Germline V gene lookup returns CDR1 MNHEY and CDR2 SMNVEV (reference sequence). The CDR3 spans 12 residues. Between the trimmed V and J ends, which lost 6 bases and 3 bases, there was a span of 9 bases. CDR3 sequence: CASSPTGYEQYF. The CDR3 nucleotides are TGTGCCAGCAGCCCGACGGGCTACGAGCAGTACTTC.

V usage is TRBV5-1 and J usage is TRBJ2-3, with D tentatively TRBD2 (6 bases). The V gene lost 0 bases and the J gene lost 3 bases, with 11 bases spanning the gap. CDR3 length equals 15 residues. Germline CDR1 and CDR2: SGHRS and YFSETQ. The CDR3 loop is CASSLDGGKTDTQYF. The CDR3 DNA is TGCGCCAGCAGCTTGGATGGGGGGAAGACAGATACGCAGTATTTT.

The chain combines TRBV11-3 with TRBJ1-1; no clear D. There are 17 residues in the CDR3. V lost 1 base and J lost 0, with 15 bases in between. The germline V gene encodes CDR1 SGHNT and CDR2 YENEEA. CDR3 loop: CASSLGGWSGMNTEAFF. The CDR3 DNA reads as TGTGCCAGCAGCTTAGGCGGGTGGTCCGGCATGAACACTGAAGCTTTCTTT.

The chain uses TRBV29-1 and TRBJ1-1; 8 nucleotides match TRBD1. Trimming cost V 6 bases and J 7 bases; bases outside gene matches: 4. The length of the CDR3 is 11 residues. CDR1 is SQVTM and CDR2 is ANQGSEA in the germline V gene. DNA for the CDR3: TGCAGCGTCGGGGGGACAGGTGAAGCTTTCTTT. The encoded protein is CSVGGTGEAFF.

In this sample, this clone turned up a few times. V is TRBV29-1 and J is TRBJ2-7; 7 nucleotides match TRBD2. The CDR3 extends over 14 amino acids. With 0 bases clipped from V and 7 bases from J, the junction kept 9 bases outside the gene matches. Germline V gives CDR1 SQVTM, CDR2 ANQGSEA. CDR3 nucleotide sequence: TGCAGCGTTGAAGATCGCGGGTACGGGGGGGAGCAGTACTTC. Encoded protein: CSVEDRGYGGEQYF.

The chain has TRBV6-5 and TRBJ2-7; tentatively, D is TRBD1 (5 bases). The CDR3 consists of 13 residues. The germline V gene has CDR1 MNHEY and CDR2 SVGAGI. V was cut by 6 bases and J by 2 bases, with 11 bases left in between. In DNA form, the CDR3 reads TGTGCCAGCAGCCAGGGTTCCCCCTACGAGCAGTACTTC. Translated: CASSQGSPYEQYF.

This sequence joins TRBV11-3 and TRBJ1-1; no clear D gene. Germline lookup yields CDR1 SGHNT and CDR2 YENEEA. V was cut by 2 bases and J by 3 bases, with 7 bases left in between. This CDR3 spans 13 amino acids. Here the CDR3 DNA reads TGTGCCAGCAGCTTAAAGGGAGACACTGAAGCTTTCTTT. This sequence encodes CASSLKGDTEAFF.

V usage is TRBV25-1 and J usage is TRBJ2-3, with 7 positions matching TRBD1. V lost 8 bases, J lost 2 bases, and 1 base stayed unmatched. The CDR3 has 12 amino acids. The germline V gene encodes CDR1 MGHDK and CDR2 SYGVNS. DNA of the CDR3: TGTGCCAGCCAGGGGGACACAGATACGCAGTATTTT. Translated: CASQGDTDTQYF.

Regarding this clone: Compared with germline, one end of the junction differs, possibly owing to a read error. The chain has TRBV5-6 and TRBJ1-2; tentative D call: TRBD1 (5 bases). The germline CDR1 and CDR2 sequences are SGHDT and YYEEEE. The CDR3 consists of 16 residues. The CDR3 nucleotides are TGTGCCAGCAGCTTTCTAAGCGGCGGGGGATCTGATGGCTACCCCTTC. This encodes CASSFLSGGGSDGYPF.

This clone was seen a few times. CDR3 nucleotides: TGTGCCAGCAGTGATTTTGGGGAGCAGTACGTC. Translated, it gives CASSDFGEQYV. The chain couples TRBV2 to TRBJ2-7, with unresolved D. Germline V gene data show CDR1 as SNHLY and CDR2 as FYNNEI. The CDR3 is 11 amino acids. V shed 3 bases and J shed 7 bases, with 7 bases lying between them.

This clone was detected only a few times. The chain carries TRBV5-6 and TRBJ1-1; D is undetermined. The V end was cut by 0 bases, the J end by 2 bases, with 8 bases between. The CDR3 covers 14 residues. From germline, CDR1 is SGHDT and CDR2 YYEEEE. The CDR3 nucleotides are TGTGCCAGCAGCTTGGAACTGGTAAACACTGAAGCTTTCTTT. Amino acid sequence: CASSLELVNTEAFF. The whole variable domain, remainder taken from reference TRBV5-6 and TRBJ1-1, is DAGVTQSPTHLIKTRGQQVTLRCSPKSGHDTVSWYQQALGQGPQFIFQYYEEEERQRGNFPDRFSGHQFPNYSSELNVNALLLGDSALYLCASSLELVNTEAFFGQGTRLTVV.

The V call is TRBV2, the J call TRBJ2-7; D might be TRBD2 (6 bases). The CDR3 has 14 amino acids. V lost 4 bases and J 6 bases, leaving 16 bases between the germline ends. Germline assignment: CDR1 SNHLY and CDR2 FYNNEI. This chain's CDR3 is CASSGAGSGCEQYF. CDR3 coding DNA: TGTGCCAGCAGTGGAGCGGGCTCCGGCTGCGAGCAGTACTTC. Using reference TRBV2 and TRBJ2-7 for the parts outside the CDR3, the full variable domain is EPEVTQTPSHQVTQMGQEVILRCVPISNHLYFYWYRQILGQKVEFLVSFYNNEISEKSEIFDDQFSVERPDGSNFTLKIRSTKLEDSAMYFCASSGAGSGCEQYFGPGTRLTVT.

The V and J genes are TRBV6-5 and TRBJ1-2; D gene unclear. The CDR3 spans 14 residues. Germline-derived CDR1 and CDR2 are MNHEY and SVGAGI. V was cut by 5 bases and J by 1 base, with 11 bases left in between. The CDR3 region is CASSRQANNYGYTF. The CDR3 coding sequence is TGTGCCAGCAGTCGGCAAGCGAATAACTATGGCTACACCTTC.

This clone occurred once. The chain employs TRBV7-9 and TRBJ1-4, with D possibly matching TRBD1 (6 bases). Germline CDR1 SEHNR, CDR2 FQNEAQ (reference sequence). Trimming took 5 bases from V and 7 from J, leaving 14 bases between them. The CDR3 totals 14 residues. CDR3 DNA: TGTGCCAGCAGCCCTCAGGGGAAGCTTGAAAAACTGTTTTTT. This codes for CASSPQGKLEKLFF.

The chain has TRBV28 and TRBJ2-1, with TRBD2 identical over 11 bases. Germline CDR1 and CDR2: MDHEN and SYDVKM. V was clipped by 3 bases and J by 0 bases; unmatched bases: 7. The CDR3 runs 18 residues. CDR3 in amino acids: CASSFVLAGASSYNEQFF. The CDR3 nucleotides are TGTGCCAGCAGTTTCGTACTAGCGGGAGCGTCCTCCTACAATGAGCAGTTCTTC.

The rearrangement joins TRBV6-4 to TRBJ1-2, with D unresolved. This CDR3 comprises 14 residues. V was cut by 5 bases and J by 3 bases, with 13 bases left in between. Germline V gives CDR1 MRHNA, CDR2 SNTAGT. The CDR3 DNA sequence: TGTGCCAGCAGTCCCGACGGGTCGGACTATGGCTACACCTTC. Encoded protein: CASSPDGSDYGYTF.

CDR3 amino acids: CASSEARISGYTF. The CDR3 DNA is TGTGCCAGCAGTGAAGCGCGGATCTCTGGCTACACCTTC. The chain couples TRBV6-1 to TRBJ1-2, with no clear D. CDR3 length: 13 amino acids. Germline assignment: CDR1 MNHNS and CDR2 SASEGT. The V end was cut by 0 bases, the J end by 7 bases, with 9 bases between.

The chain combines TRBV6-5 with TRBJ2-1; 8 nucleotides match TRBD2. V lost 6 bases, J lost 4 bases, and 5 bases stayed unmatched. Looked up from germline, CDR1 is MNHEY and CDR2 is SVGAGI. The CDR3 spans 14 residues. The DNA of the CDR3 is TGTGCCAGCAGGGAGACTAGCGTTTACAATGAGCAGTTCTTC. Residues: CASRETSVYNEQFF.

This clone was observed a few times. The chain recombines TRBV6-4 with TRBJ2-1, with 12 bases that match TRBD2. Trimming cost V 2 bases and J 5 bases; bases outside gene matches: 1. The CDR3 loop spans 15 amino acids. CDR1 MRHNA and CDR2 SNTAGT come from the germline V gene. DNA of the CDR3: TGTGCCAGCAGTGACGGACTAGCGGGAAACAATGAGCAGTTCTTC. Translating it yields CASSDGLAGNNEQFF.